This T cell receptor (beta chain) is from a study of CD8 T cells in ankylosing spondylitis. Germline lookup yields CDR1 SGHKS and CDR2 YYEKEE (reference sequence). This CDR3 spans 14 amino acids. With 0 bases removed from V and 2 bases from J, the gap between germline ends came to 8 bases. Findings of the study overall: Within matched ankylosing spondylitis synovial fluid, disease-linked clones were reportedly significantly enriched. Ankylosing spondylitis blood seemed to carry a telltale TCR beta motif made of under ten highly homologous variants. With a CD8+ phenotype, disease-linked clones were relatively rare in peripheral blood.

There are a few counts of this clonotype. The target antigen is unknown. TCRdb used MiXCR to reprocess the 5' RACE reads, holding one entry per CDR3 protein. The data contain roughly 700,000 distinct CDR3 sequences, roughly 19% of them seen just once; the ten biggest clones take up about 20%. Sequenced material: blood, either unsorted or a sorted T cell fraction (not recorded which). The source of this sequence is a male donor with ankylosing spondylitis. The gene calls are TRBV5-5 and TRBJ2-5; no clear D. This CDR3 is CASSLEWTQETQYF. CDR3 nucleotides: TGTGCCAGCAGCTTGGAGTGGACGCAAGAGACCCAGTACTTC. The full variable domain, its missing parts supplied by reference TRBV5-5 and TRBJ2-5, is DAGVTQSPTHLIKTRGQQVTLRCSPISGHKSVSWYQQVLGQGPQFIFQYYEKEERGRGNFPDRFSARQFPNYSSELNVNALLLGDSALYLCASSLEWTQETQYFGPGTRLLVL.